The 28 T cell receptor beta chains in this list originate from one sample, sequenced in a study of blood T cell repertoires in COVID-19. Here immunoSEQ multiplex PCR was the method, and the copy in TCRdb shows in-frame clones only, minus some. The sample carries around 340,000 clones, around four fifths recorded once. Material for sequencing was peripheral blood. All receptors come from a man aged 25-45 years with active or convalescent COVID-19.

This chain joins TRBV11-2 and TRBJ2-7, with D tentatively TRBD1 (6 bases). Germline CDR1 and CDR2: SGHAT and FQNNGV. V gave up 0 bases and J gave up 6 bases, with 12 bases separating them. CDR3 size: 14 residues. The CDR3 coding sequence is TGTGCCAGCAGCTTAGACAGGGGAGTGCGCGAGCAGTACTTC. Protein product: CASSLDRGVREQYF. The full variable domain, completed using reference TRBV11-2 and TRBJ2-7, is EAGVAQSPRYKIIEKRQSVAFWCNPISGHATLYWYQQILGQGPKLLIQFQNNGVVDDSQLPKDRFSAERLKGVDSTLKIQPAKLEDSAVYLCASSLDRGVREQYFGPGTRLTVT.

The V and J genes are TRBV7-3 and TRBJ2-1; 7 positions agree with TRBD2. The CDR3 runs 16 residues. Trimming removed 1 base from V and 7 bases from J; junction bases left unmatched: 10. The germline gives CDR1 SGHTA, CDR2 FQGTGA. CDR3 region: CASSLRGGRVRNEQFF. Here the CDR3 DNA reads TGTGCCAGCAGCTTAAGAGGCGGGAGAGTGAGGAATGAGCAGTTCTTC.

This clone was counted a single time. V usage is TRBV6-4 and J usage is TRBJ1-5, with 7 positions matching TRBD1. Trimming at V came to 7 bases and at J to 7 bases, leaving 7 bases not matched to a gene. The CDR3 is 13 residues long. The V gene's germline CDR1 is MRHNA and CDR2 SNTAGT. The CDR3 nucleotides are TGTGCCAGCACCGCTGACAGGGACCAGCCCCAGCATTTT. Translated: CASTADRDQPQHF.

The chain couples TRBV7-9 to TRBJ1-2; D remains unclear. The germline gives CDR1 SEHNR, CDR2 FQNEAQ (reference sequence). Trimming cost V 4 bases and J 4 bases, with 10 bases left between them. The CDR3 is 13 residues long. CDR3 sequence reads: CASSSGNSYGYTF. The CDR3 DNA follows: TGTGCCAGCAGCTCCGGGAACAGCTATGGCTACACCTTC.

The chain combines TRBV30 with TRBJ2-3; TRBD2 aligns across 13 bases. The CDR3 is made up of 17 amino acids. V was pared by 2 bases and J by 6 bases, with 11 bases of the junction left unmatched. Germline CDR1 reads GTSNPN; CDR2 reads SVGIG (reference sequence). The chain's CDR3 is CAWSHGGLAGWEDTQYF. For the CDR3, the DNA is TGTGCCTGGAGTCACGGGGGACTAGCGGGATGGGAGGATACGCAGTATTTT.

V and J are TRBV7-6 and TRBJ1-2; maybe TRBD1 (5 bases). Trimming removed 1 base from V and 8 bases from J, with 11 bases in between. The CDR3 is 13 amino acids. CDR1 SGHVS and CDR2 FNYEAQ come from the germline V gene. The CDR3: CASSLDGREGYTF. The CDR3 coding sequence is TGTGCCAGCAGCTTAGATGGCAGGGAAGGCTACACCTTC.

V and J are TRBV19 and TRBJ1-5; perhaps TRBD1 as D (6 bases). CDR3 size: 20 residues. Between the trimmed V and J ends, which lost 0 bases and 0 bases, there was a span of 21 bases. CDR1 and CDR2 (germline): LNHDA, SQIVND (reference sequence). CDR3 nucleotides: TGTGCCAGTAGTATAGATAGGGCAGGGGAGAGGGGTTATAGCAATCAGCCCCAGCATTTT. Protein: CASSIDRAGERGYSNQPQHF.

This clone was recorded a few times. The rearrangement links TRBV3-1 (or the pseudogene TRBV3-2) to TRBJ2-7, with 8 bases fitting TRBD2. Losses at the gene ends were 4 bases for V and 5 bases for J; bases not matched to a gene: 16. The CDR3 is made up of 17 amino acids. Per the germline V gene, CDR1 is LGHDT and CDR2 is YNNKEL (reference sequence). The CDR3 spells CASSPLKVQRGSNEQYF. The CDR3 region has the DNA TGTGCCAGCAGCCCTCTCAAGGTACAGCGGGGGAGTAACGAGCAGTACTTC.

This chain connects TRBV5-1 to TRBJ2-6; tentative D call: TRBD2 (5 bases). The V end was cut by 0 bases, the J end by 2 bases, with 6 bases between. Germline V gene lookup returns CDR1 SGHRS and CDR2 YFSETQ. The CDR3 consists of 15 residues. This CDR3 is CASSLGEPGANVLTF. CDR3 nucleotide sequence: TGCGCCAGCAGCTTGGGGGAGCCTGGGGCCAACGTCCTGACTTTC. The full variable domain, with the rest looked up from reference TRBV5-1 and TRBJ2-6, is KAGVTQTPRYLIKTRGQQVTLSCSPISGHRSVSWYQQTPGQGLQFLFEYFSETQRNKGNFPGRFSGRQFSNSRSEMNVSTLELGDSALYLCASSLGEPGANVLTFGAGSRLTVL.

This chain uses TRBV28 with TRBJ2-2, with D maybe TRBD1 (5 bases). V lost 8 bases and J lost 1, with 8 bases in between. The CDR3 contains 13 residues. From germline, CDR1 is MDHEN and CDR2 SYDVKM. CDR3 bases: TGTGCCAGCGTTGACAGGAACACCGGGGAGCTGTTTTTT. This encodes CASVDRNTGELFF.

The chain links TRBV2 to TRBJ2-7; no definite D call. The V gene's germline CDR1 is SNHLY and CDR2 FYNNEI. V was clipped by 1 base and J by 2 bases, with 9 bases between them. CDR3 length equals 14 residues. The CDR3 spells CASSEGVTPYEQYF. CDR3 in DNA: TGTGCCAGCAGTGAAGGTGTGACACCCTACGAGCAGTACTTC.

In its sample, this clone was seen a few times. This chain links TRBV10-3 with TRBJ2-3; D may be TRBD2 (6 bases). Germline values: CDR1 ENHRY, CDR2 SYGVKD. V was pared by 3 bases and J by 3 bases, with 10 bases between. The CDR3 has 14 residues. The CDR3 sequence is CAISDGRDTDTQYF. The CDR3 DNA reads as TGTGCCATCAGTGACGGGAGAGATACAGATACGCAGTATTTT.

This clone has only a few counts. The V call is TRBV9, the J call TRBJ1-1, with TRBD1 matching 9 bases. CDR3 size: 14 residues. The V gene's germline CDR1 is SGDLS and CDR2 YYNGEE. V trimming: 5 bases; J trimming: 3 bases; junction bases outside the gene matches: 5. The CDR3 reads CASRRQGGDTEAFF. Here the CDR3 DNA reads TGTGCCAGCAGGAGACAGGGGGGAGACACTGAAGCTTTCTTT.

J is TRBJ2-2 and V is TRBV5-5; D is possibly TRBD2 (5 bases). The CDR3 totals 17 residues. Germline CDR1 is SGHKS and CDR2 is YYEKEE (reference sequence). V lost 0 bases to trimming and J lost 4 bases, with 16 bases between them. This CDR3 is CASSLGGRGRATGELFF. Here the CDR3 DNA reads TGTGCCAGCAGCTTGGGAGGGCGAGGGAGAGCCACCGGGGAGCTGTTTTTT.

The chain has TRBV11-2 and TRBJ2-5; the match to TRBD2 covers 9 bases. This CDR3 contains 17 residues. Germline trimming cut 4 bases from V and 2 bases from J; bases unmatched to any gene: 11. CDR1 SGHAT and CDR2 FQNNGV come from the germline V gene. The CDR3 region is CASSSLAGPGLQETQYF. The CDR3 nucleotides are TGTGCCAGCAGCTCCCTAGCGGGACCAGGCCTACAAGAGACCCAGTACTTC.

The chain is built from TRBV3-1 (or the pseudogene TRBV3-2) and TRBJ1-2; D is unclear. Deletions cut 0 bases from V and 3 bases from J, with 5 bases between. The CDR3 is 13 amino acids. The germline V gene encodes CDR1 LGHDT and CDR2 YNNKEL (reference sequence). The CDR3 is CASSQEEDYGYTF. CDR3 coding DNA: TGTGCCAGCAGCCAAGAAGAGGACTATGGCTACACCTTC.

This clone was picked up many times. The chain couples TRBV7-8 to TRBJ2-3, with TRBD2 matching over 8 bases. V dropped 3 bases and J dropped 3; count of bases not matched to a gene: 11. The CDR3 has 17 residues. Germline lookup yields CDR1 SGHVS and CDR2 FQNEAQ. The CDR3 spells CASSFPSAGTSTDTQYF. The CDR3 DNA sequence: TGTGCCAGCAGCTTCCCATCCGCCGGGACTAGTACAGATACGCAGTATTTT.

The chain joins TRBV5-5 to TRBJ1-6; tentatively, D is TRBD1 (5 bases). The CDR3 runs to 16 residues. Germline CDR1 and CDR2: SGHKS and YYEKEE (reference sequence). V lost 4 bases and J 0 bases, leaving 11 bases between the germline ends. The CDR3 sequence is CASSPYGGSYNSPLHF. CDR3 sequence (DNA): TGTGCCAGCAGCCCGTACGGGGGCTCCTATAATTCACCCCTCCACTTT.

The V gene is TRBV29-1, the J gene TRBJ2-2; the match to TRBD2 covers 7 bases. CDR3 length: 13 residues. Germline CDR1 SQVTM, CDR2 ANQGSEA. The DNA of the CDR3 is TGCAGTTCGATAGCGGGTGGCACCGGGGAGCTGTTTTTT. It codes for CSSIAGGTGELFF.

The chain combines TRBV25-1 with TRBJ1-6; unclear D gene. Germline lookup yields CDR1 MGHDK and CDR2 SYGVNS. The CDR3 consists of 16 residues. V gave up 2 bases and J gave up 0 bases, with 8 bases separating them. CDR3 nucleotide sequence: TGTGCCAGCAGTGAACTCGGGTCCTCCTATAATTCACCCCTCCACTTT. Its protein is CASSELGSSYNSPLHF.

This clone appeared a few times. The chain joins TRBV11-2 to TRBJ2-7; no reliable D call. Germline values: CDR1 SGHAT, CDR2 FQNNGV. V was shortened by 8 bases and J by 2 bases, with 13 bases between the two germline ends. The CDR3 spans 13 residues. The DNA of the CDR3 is TGTGCCAGCCATTCAAACTTAGCCTACGAGCAGTACTTC. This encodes CASHSNLAYEQYF.

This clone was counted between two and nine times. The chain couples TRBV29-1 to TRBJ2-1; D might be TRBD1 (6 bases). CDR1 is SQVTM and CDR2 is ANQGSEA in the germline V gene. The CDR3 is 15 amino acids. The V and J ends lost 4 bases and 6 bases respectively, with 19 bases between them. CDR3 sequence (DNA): TGCAGCGTTGTTGGGACAAGTCCGGCGGGCAATGAGCAGTTCTTC. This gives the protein CSVVGTSPAGNEQFF.

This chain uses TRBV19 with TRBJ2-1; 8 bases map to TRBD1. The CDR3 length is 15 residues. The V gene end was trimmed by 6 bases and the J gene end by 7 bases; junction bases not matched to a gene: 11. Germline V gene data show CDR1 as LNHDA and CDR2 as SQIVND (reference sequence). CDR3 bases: TGTGCCAGTAGGATTACCAGGACAGGGAATAATGAGCAGTTCTTC. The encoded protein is CASRITRTGNNEQFF.

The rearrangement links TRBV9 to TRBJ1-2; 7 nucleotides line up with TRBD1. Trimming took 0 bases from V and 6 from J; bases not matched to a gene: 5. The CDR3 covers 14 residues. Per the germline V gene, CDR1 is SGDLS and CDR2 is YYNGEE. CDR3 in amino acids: CASSVGAGGDGYTF. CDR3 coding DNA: TGTGCCAGCAGCGTAGGGGCAGGGGGTGATGGCTACACCTTC. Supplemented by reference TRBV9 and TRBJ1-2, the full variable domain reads DSGVTQTPKHLITATGQRVTLRCSPRSGDLSVYWYQQSLDQGLQFLIQYYNGEERAKGNILERFSAQQFPDLHSELNLSSLELGDSALYFCASSVGAGGDGYTFGSGTRLTVV.

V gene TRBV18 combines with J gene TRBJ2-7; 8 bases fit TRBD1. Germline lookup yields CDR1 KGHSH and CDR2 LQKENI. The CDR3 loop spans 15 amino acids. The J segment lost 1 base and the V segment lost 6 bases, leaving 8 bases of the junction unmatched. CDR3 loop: CASSPPGTGSYEQYF. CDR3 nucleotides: TGTGCCAGCTCCCCCCCCGGGACAGGATCCTACGAGCAGTACTTC.

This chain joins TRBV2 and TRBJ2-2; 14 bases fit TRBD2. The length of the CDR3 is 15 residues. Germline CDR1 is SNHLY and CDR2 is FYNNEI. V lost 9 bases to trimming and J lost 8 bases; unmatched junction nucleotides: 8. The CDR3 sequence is CASGTSGRVGGELFF. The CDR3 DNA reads TGTGCCAGTGGGACTAGCGGGAGAGTTGGGGGGGAGCTGTTTTTT.

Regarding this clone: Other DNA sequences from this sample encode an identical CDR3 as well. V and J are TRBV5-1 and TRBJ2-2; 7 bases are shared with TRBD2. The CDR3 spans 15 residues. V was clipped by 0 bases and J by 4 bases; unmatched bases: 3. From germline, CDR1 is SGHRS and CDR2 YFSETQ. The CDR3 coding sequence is TGCGCCAGCAGCTTGGCAGGGAGGGGCACCGGGGAGCTGTTTTTT. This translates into CASSLAGRGTGELFF.

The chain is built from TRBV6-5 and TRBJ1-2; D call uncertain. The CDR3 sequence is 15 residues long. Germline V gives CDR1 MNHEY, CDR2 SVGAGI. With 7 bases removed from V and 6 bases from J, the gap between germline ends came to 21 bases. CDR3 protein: CASMAVVGEVNGYTF. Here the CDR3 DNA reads TGTGCCAGCATGGCCGTCGTCGGGGAGGTAAATGGCTACACCTTC.